These 4 T cell receptor beta chains share one sample of origin, sequenced in a study of blood T cell repertoires in COVID-19. Sequenced by immunoSEQ multiplex PCR; TCRdb stores in-frame clones only, minus some. Here the sample spans some 140,000 clones, approximately 85% being singletons. Source material: peripheral blood. These TCRs come from a man in his sixties with COVID-19, enrolled during active disease.

This rearrangement joins TRBV19 to TRBJ2-2, with D perhaps TRBD2 (5 bases). The CDR3 has 14 amino acids. Germline V lookup: CDR1 LNHDA, CDR2 SQIVND (reference sequence). The germline V and J ends were trimmed by 5 bases and 7 bases, with 14 bases remaining between them. The CDR3 DNA reads as TGTGCCAGTAGTCCCAGGACCGGAGGCGGGGAGCTGTTTTTT. Its translation is CASSPRTGGGELFF.

This chain joins TRBV6-6 and TRBJ1-5; 9 bases align to TRBD1. The germline gives CDR1 MNHNY, CDR2 SVGAGI (reference sequence). The CDR3 sequence is 16 residues long. Losses at the gene ends were 4 bases for V and 2 bases for J; bases not matched to a gene: 6. The CDR3 spells CASSSTDRGGNQPQHF. Written as DNA, the CDR3 is TGTGCCAGCAGTTCCACGGACAGGGGAGGCAATCAGCCCCAGCATTTT.

The chain links TRBV5-5 to TRBJ1-3; 7 nucleotides line up with TRBD1. With 3 bases clipped from V and 4 bases from J, the junction kept 4 bases outside the gene matches. CDR1 and CDR2 from the germline V gene are SGHKS and YYEKEE (reference sequence). This CDR3 contains 14 residues. The CDR3 sequence: CASSSTGPGNTIYF. DNA of the CDR3: TGTGCCAGCAGCTCGACAGGGCCCGGAAACACCATATATTTT.

This chain uses TRBV7-2 with TRBJ2-1; perhaps TRBD2 as D (6 bases). This CDR3 has 14 amino acids. Trimming shortened V by 3 bases and J by 5 bases, and 11 bases separated the two germline ends. The germline V gene has CDR1 SGHTA and CDR2 FQGNSA. CDR3 residues: CASSFNRGNNEQFF. CDR3 DNA: TGTGCCAGCAGCTTCAACCGGGGGAACAATGAGCAGTTCTTC.